One and the same sample provided the 5 T cell receptor beta chains below, sequenced in a study of Tregs in tolerant kidney transplant recipients. Mixed chimerism was transient after nonmyeloablative marrow transplants from related graft donors. The method was immunoSEQ multiplex PCR; TCRdb's version includes in-frame clones alone and lacks a portion of them. Recorded here are several thousand clones; the top ten clones represent over 5%. The source material was CD4+ T cells from blood (PBMCs), sampled 6 months after the transplant. The receptors here all came from a human patient who received a combined kidney and bone marrow transplant. Some T cells may have originated in the graft donor.

Note on this clone: A junction end diverges from the germline sequence, so it may reflect a read error. The sequenced fragment ends 3 residues before the CDR3 boundary, so the rest is inferred from the germline J gene. The chain carries TRBV9 and TRBJ2-7; 7 nucleotides align to TRBD2. The CDR3 consists of 14 residues. CDR1 and CDR2 (germline): SGDLS, YYNGEE. This CDR3 is CVSSVAPSGYEQYF. The covered CDR3 bases are TGTGTCAGCAGCGTAGCCCCTAGCGGCTACGAG.

Concerning this clone: Read sequence stops 3 residues before the CDR3 end, and the germline J gene provides the missing end. The chain links TRBV7-2 to TRBJ2-5; tentative D call: TRBD1 (6 bases). V was shortened by 7 bases and J by 5 bases, with 17 bases between the two germline ends. The CDR3 is 14 amino acids. The germline V gene has CDR1 SGHTA and CDR2 FQGNSA. CDR3 residues: CASNLDSLRETQYF. The part of the CDR3 DNA that was read is TGTGCCAGCAACTTGGACAGTTTAAGGGAGACC. Based on the CDR3 plus reference TRBV7-2 and TRBJ2-5, the full variable domain is GAGVSQSPSNKVTEKGKDVELRCDPISGHTALYWYRQSLGQGLEFLIYFQGNSAPDKSGLPSDRFSAERTGGSVSTLTIQRTQQEDSAVYLCASNLDSLRETQYFGPGTRLLVL.

About this clone: Read coverage stops 3 residues before the CDR3 terminus; the germline J gene supplies the remainder. The chain recombines TRBV2 with TRBJ2-1; a possible D gene is TRBD2 (7 bases). V was clipped by 6 bases and J by 4 bases, with 19 bases between them. The V gene's germline CDR1 is SNHLY and CDR2 FYNNEI. There are 16 residues in the CDR3. Partial CDR3 DNA: TGTGCCAGCAGCGCCGCGATGGGGGGGCTTTACAATGAG. Protein sequence: CASSAAMGGLYNE. The full-length CDR3 reads as CASSAAMGGLYNEQFF.

Details on this clone: The read gets to within 3 residues of the CDR3 end, and the germline J gene fills in the rest. The chain employs TRBV19 and TRBJ2-1; a weak D match, TRBD1 (6 bases). Germline CDR1 reads LNHDA; CDR2 reads SQIVND (reference sequence). V was shortened by 4 bases and J by 2 bases, with 15 bases between the two germline ends. This CDR3 spans 16 amino acids. CDR3 bases read: TGTGCCAGTAGTAGCGACCCCGGGACACCCTACAATGAG. It is translated as CASSSDPGTPYNE. The whole CDR3 sequence is CASSSDPGTPYNEQFF.

With respect to this clone: The CDR3 extends 3 residues past the end of the read, so its final part is completed from the germline J gene. The chain joins TRBV7-2 to TRBJ2-7; 10 positions match TRBD1. The germline gives CDR1 SGHTA, CDR2 FQGNSA. V lost 5 bases, J lost 5 bases, and 3 bases stayed unmatched. The CDR3 covers 13 residues. Here the CDR3 reads CASSRQGAHEQYF. The sequenced CDR3 bases are TGTGCCAGCAGCCGACAGGGGGCCCACGAG.